A single sample gave rise to the 25 T cell receptor beta chains below, sequenced in a study of T cell responses to AZD1222 COVID-19 vaccine. The protocol was immunoSEQ multiplex PCR, while the TCRdb copy is restricted to in-frame clones and leaves out a portion. Here the sample spans roughly 120,000 clones, approximately 91% being singletons. Material: peripheral blood, obtained on day 0 of AZD1222 vaccination. Receptors originate from an adult in good health.

The V gene is TRBV18, the J gene TRBJ1-2, with a weak D call TRBD1 (5 bases). V dropped 3 bases and J dropped 1 base, with 9 bases sitting between them. The CDR3 contains 14 residues. Germline CDR1 reads KGHSH; CDR2 reads LQKENI. The CDR3 nucleotides are TGTGCCAGCTCACCCCAGACAGATAACTATGGCTACACCTTC. It is translated as CASSPQTDNYGYTF.

This clone appeared a single time. The chain employs TRBV5-1 and TRBJ2-2, with 9 positions matching TRBD1. The CDR3 consists of 13 residues. Germline-derived CDR1 and CDR2 are SGHRS and YFSETQ. V shed 4 bases and J 9 bases; nucleotides not matched to a gene: 4. The CDR3 sequence: CASSLGTGRELFF. DNA for the CDR3: TGCGCCAGCAGCCTGGGGACAGGGAGGGAGCTGTTTTTT.

A few counts support this clone. The J gene is TRBJ2-7, the V gene TRBV10-2; a weak D match, TRBD1 (6 bases). This CDR3 has 13 residues. Germline assignment: CDR1 WSHSY and CDR2 SAAADI. Trimming cost V 5 bases and J 3 bases, with 11 bases left between them. CDR3 amino acids: CASSIGQFYEQYF. The DNA of the CDR3 is TGCGCCAGCAGTATAGGACAGTTCTACGAGCAGTACTTC.

This sequence joins TRBV5-1 and TRBJ2-3, with a weak D call TRBD1 (5 bases). Trimming removed 4 bases from V and 0 bases from J, with 9 bases in between. CDR3 length: 14 residues. The germline gives CDR1 SGHRS, CDR2 YFSETQ. CDR3 residues: CASSKGSSTDTQYF. CDR3 nucleotides: TGCGCCAGCAGCAAGGGGTCTAGCACAGATACGCAGTATTTT.

This chain links TRBV7-9 with TRBJ1-2; perhaps TRBD1 as D (6 bases). The V end lost 7 bases, the J end lost 5 bases, and 17 bases lay between the germline ends. CDR1 and CDR2 (germline): SEHNR, FQNEAQ (reference sequence). The CDR3 is 14 amino acids. Written as DNA, the CDR3 is TGTGCCAGCATCTACGCGGGACAAACATATGGCTACACCTTC. As protein: CASIYAGQTYGYTF.

This chain uses TRBV7-6 with TRBJ2-1; TRBD2 aligns across 10 bases. After removal of 1 base from V and 4 bases from J, the junction contained 4 bases not matched to a gene. The CDR3 loop spans 16 amino acids. Looked up from germline, CDR1 is SGHVS and CDR2 is FNYEAQ. CDR3 DNA: TGTGCCAGCAGCTTAGAAGGTAGCGGGGGGTACAATGAGCAGTTCTTC. It encodes CASSLEGSGGYNEQFF.

The chain is built from TRBV6-5 and TRBJ1-5; D is perhaps TRBD1 (5 bases). Between the trimmed V and J ends, which lost 2 bases and 9 bases, there was a span of 14 bases. The CDR3 has 14 residues. The germline V gene has CDR1 MNHEY and CDR2 SVGAGI. The CDR3 spells CASSYTPDTGPQHF. DNA for the CDR3: TGTGCCAGCAGTTACACCCCGGACACGGGGCCCCAGCATTTT.

The chain recombines TRBV12-5 with TRBJ2-3, with unresolved D. Germline lookup yields CDR1 LGHNT and CDR2 FRNRAP. The CDR3 runs to 17 residues. With 1 base removed from V and 0 bases from J, the gap between germline ends came to 14 bases. The CDR3 sequence is CASGLARIGLSTDTQYF. CDR3 nucleotides: TGTGCTAGTGGTTTGGCGCGGATCGGCCTTAGCACAGATACGCAGTATTTT.

J is TRBJ2-7 and V is TRBV24-1; 7 bases agree with TRBD2. Germline V CDR1 and CDR2: KGHDR, SFDVKD. CDR3 length equals 13 residues. The J segment lost 4 bases and the V segment lost 6 bases, leaving 5 bases of the junction unmatched. The CDR3 bases are TGTGCCACCAGTAGAGGGGAGGGTTACGAGCAGTACTTC. Its translation: CATSRGEGYEQYF.

The chain is built from TRBV9 and TRBJ1-5; possibly TRBD1 for D (6 bases). CDR3 length equals 16 residues. The germline gives CDR1 SGDLS, CDR2 YYNGEE. The germline V and J ends were trimmed by 4 bases and 0 bases, with 14 bases remaining between them. Here the CDR3 reads CASSPGAVDSNQPQHF. CDR3 bases: TGTGCCAGCAGCCCAGGGGCTGTAGATAGCAATCAGCCCCAGCATTTT.

The rearrangement uses TRBV4-2 and TRBJ1-5; D gene unclear. CDR1 and CDR2 from the germline V gene are LGHNA and YNFKEQ. V was pared by 0 bases and J by 2 bases, with 8 bases between. The CDR3 has 15 residues. The CDR3 sequence is CASSQEGSGNQPQHF. CDR3 nucleotide sequence: TGTGCCAGCAGCCAAGAAGGGAGTGGCAATCAGCCCCAGCATTTT.

As to this clone: The sample holds other DNA sequences that translate to the same CDR3. This chain uses TRBV14 with TRBJ1-3, with D uncertain. The CDR3 has 13 residues. Deletions cut 1 base from V and 4 bases from J, with 5 bases between. The germline CDR1 and CDR2 sequences are SGHDN and FVKESK. The CDR3 DNA reads TGTGCCAGCAGCCAAGCGGGGGGAAACACCATATATTTT. Translating gives CASSQAGGNTIYF.

The chain combines TRBV11-2 with TRBJ2-7; no firm D call. Trimming took off 4 bases at V and 2 bases at J, with 6 bases between the two ends. From germline, CDR1 is SGHAT and CDR2 FQNNGV. This CDR3 is 12 amino acids long. In DNA form, the CDR3 reads TGTGCCAGCAGCTGGACCACCTACGAGCAGTACTTC. Translating it yields CASSWTTYEQYF.

Written as DNA, the CDR3 is TGCGCCAGCAGCCCCGGGTCGGGTATGAACACTGAAGCTTTCTTT. Translation: CASSPGSGMNTEAFF. The chain carries TRBV5-1 and TRBJ1-1; D is unclear. Germline-derived CDR1 and CDR2 are SGHRS and YFSETQ. The V end was cut by 4 bases, the J end by 0 bases, with 13 bases between. This CDR3 contains 15 residues.

This sequence joins TRBV5-4 and TRBJ1-6; TRBD1 might be the D (5 bases). This CDR3 comprises 14 residues. V lost 4 bases and J 9 bases, leaving 14 bases between the germline ends. Germline CDR1 is SGHNT and CDR2 is YYREEE (reference sequence). The CDR3 nucleotides read TGTGCCAGCAGCGGGACTGGTGCGGGTTCACCCCTCCACTTT. Amino acid sequence: CASSGTGAGSPLHF.

This chain uses TRBV12-5 with TRBJ1-1; D is possibly TRBD1 (6 bases). The CDR3 totals 13 residues. The V end lost 4 bases, the J end lost 1 base, and 7 bases lay between the germline ends. CDR1 is LGHNT and CDR2 is FRNRAP in the germline V gene. CDR3 residues: CASGWTENTEAFF. DNA for the CDR3: TGTGCTAGTGGTTGGACAGAGAACACTGAAGCTTTCTTT.

The chain combines TRBV28 with TRBJ1-1; 9 bases agree with TRBD1. Germline V gene sequence: CDR1 MDHEN, CDR2 SYDVKM. The CDR3 spans 15 residues. The V and J ends lost 5 bases and 1 base, in that order; junction bases with no gene match: 5. In nucleotides, the CDR3 is TGTGCCAGCAGTCCAGGGGGACAGGGGAACACTGAAGCTTTCTTT. Encoded protein: CASSPGGQGNTEAFF. The full variable domain, in which reference TRBV28 and TRBJ1-1 provide the parts outside the CDR3, is DVKVTQSSRYLVKRTGEKVFLECVQDMDHENMFWYRQDPGLGLRLIYFSYDVKMKEKGDIPEGYSVSREKKERFSLILESASTNQTSMYLCASSPGGQGNTEAFFGQGTRLTVV.

This clone was detected once. This chain links TRBV2 with TRBJ2-3; TRBD2 matches at 7 bases. J lost 8 bases, V lost 3 bases, and 8 bases had no gene match. This CDR3 has 14 residues. Germline V gene data show CDR1 as SNHLY and CDR2 as FYNNEI. Here the CDR3 reads CASSETSLEGTQYF. The CDR3 DNA sequence: TGTGCCAGCAGTGAGACTAGCCTCGAGGGTACGCAGTATTTT.

The chain carries TRBV7-3 and TRBJ2-3, with 9 bases identical to TRBD2. CDR3 length equals 18 residues. The V and J ends lost 3 bases and 2 bases, in that order; junction bases with no gene match: 12. The germline gives CDR1 SGHTA, CDR2 FQGTGA. In DNA form, the CDR3 reads TGTGCCAGCAGCTTGCCTAAAGGACTAGCGCGGAACACAGATACGCAGTATTTT. It encodes CASSLPKGLARNTDTQYF.

V and J are TRBV5-4 and TRBJ1-2; possible D gene TRBD1, 5 bases. CDR3 length: 13 residues. The V gene's germline CDR1 is SGHNT and CDR2 YYREEE (reference sequence). V was cut by 1 base and J by 7 bases, with 11 bases left in between. CDR3 nucleotide sequence: TGTGCCAGCAGCTTGTTATCGGGGGGTGGCTACACCTTC. Translated: CASSLLSGGGYTF.

The V and J genes are TRBV14 and TRBJ2-6, with D possibly being TRBD1 (6 bases). The germline V and J ends were trimmed by 4 bases and 2 bases, with 9 bases remaining between them. Germline CDR1 reads SGHDN; CDR2 reads FVKESK. The CDR3 has 15 residues. CDR3 protein: CASSLGGTGANVLTF. CDR3 sequence (DNA): TGTGCCAGCAGCCTAGGGGGAACTGGGGCCAACGTCCTGACTTTC.

The chain couples TRBV5-4 to TRBJ2-1; 13 bases map to TRBD2. Germline-derived CDR1 and CDR2 are SGHNT and YYREEE (reference sequence). CDR3 length: 15 amino acids. The V and J ends lost 3 bases and 8 bases, in that order; junction bases with no gene match: 5. DNA of the CDR3: TGTGCCAGCAGCTCACTAGCGGGAGGGTTGGATGAGCAGTTCTTC. Protein: CASSSLAGGLDEQFF.

V usage is TRBV5-4 and J usage is TRBJ1-5, with 10 bases fitting TRBD1. The ends lost 2 bases at V and 2 bases at J; junction bases unmatched: 7. Looked up from germline, CDR1 is SGHNT and CDR2 is YYREEE (reference sequence). CDR3 size: 17 residues. The CDR3: CASSFTGTGERNQPQHF. The CDR3 coding sequence is TGTGCCAGCAGCTTCACCGGGACAGGGGAGCGCAATCAGCCCCAGCATTTT.

The gene calls are TRBV7-2 and TRBJ2-3, with a tentative D call TRBD2 (5 bases). Germline assignment: CDR1 SGHTA and CDR2 FQGNSA. This CDR3 has 16 amino acids. Between the trimmed V and J ends, which lost 1 base and 1 base, there was a span of 12 bases. CDR3 protein: CASSLGASRGTDTQYF. In nucleotides, the CDR3 is TGTGCCAGCAGCTTAGGAGCTAGCCGGGGCACAGATACGCAGTATTTT. The full variable domain, in which reference TRBV7-2 and TRBJ2-3 provide the parts outside the CDR3, is GAGVSQSPSNKVTEKGKDVELRCDPISGHTALYWYRQSLGQGLEFLIYFQGNSAPDKSGLPSDRFSAERTGGSVSTLTIQRTQQEDSAVYLCASSLGASRGTDTQYFGPGTRLTVL.

This clone appeared a single time. This sequence joins TRBV6-2 or TRBV6-3 and TRBJ2-1; 7 nucleotides match TRBD1. The CDR3 is 12 residues long. Unmatched junction bases numbered 4, after V lost 5 bases and J lost 9 bases. CDR1 and CDR2 (germline): MNHEY, SVGEGT. The CDR3 DNA is TGTGCCAGCAGTCAACAGGGGCGTGAGCAGTTCTTC. Protein product: CASSQQGREQFF.